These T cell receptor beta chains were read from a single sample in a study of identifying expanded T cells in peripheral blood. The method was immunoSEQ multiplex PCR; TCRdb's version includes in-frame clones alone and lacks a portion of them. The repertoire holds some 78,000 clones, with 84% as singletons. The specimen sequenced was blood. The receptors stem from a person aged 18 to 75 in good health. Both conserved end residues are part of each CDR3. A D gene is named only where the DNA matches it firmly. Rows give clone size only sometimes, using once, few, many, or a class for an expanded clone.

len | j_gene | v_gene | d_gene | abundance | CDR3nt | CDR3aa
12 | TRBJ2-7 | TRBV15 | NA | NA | TGTGCCACCAGCAATCAGGGTTACGAGCAGTACTTC | CATSNQGYEQYF
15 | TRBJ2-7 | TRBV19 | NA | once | TGTGCCAGTAGCGTCACTGGGAAGAGGTCCTACGAGCAGTACTTC | CASSVTGKRSYEQYF
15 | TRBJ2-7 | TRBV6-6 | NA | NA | TGTGCCAGCAGTTACTCGTACAGGACCTCCTACGAGCAGTACTTC | CASSYSYRTSYEQYF
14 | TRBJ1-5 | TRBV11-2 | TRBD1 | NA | TGTGCCAGCAGCTCCGGGACAGAGAATCAGCCCCAGCATTTT | CASSSGTENQPQHF
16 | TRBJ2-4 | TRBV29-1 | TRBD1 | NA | TGCAGCGTTCTCGGACAGGGGACCCTAGCCAAAAACATTCAGTACTTC | CSVLGQGTLAKNIQYF
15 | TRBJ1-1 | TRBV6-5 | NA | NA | TGTGCCAGCAGTTACGGGCTACTGTTGAACACTGAAGCTTTCTTT | CASSYGLLLNTEAFF
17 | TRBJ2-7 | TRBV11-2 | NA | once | TGTGCCAGCAGCTTAGTCGGGAGTCCACGGTTGGTCTACGAGCAGTACTTC | CASSLVGSPRLVYEQYF
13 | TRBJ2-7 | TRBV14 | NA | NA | TGTGCCAGCAGCTGGACGGCATCCTACGAGCAGTACTTC | CASSWTASYEQYF
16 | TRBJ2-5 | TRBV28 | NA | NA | TGTGCCAGCCTACCGTGGGGGAGAGGGGACCAAGAGACCCAGTACTTC | CASLPWGRGDQETQYF
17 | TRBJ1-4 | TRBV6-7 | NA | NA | TGTGCCCGCCAACTGACGGGCAAGTCTGCAACTAATGAAAAACTGTTTTTT | CARQLTGKSATNEKLFF
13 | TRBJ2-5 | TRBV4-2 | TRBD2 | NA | TGTGCCAGCAGCGGGGAGGGCCAAGAGACCCAGTACTTC | CASSGEGQETQYF
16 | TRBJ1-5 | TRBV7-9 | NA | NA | TGTGCCAGCAGCTGGGGGGGTTCGACTAGCAATCAGCCCCAGCATTTT | CASSWGGSTSNQPQHF
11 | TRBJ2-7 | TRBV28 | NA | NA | TGTGCCAGCAGTTTAACGGGCGGGCAGTACTTC | CASSLTGGQYF
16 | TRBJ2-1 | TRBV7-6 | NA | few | TGTGCCAGCAGCTTGACCGGGCCGGGGGTTTACAATGAGCAGTTCTTC | CASSLTGPGVYNEQFF
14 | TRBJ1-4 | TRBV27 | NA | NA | TGTGCCAGCACCTTTACAGCTACCAATGAAAAACTGTTTTTT | CASTFTATNEKLFF
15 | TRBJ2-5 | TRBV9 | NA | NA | TGTGCCAGCAGCCTAAACCGGGGACTGGGAGAGACCCAGTACTTC | CASSLNRGLGETQYF
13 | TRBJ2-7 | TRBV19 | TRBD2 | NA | TGTGCCAGTAGTTTTGGGGAGGGGAACGAGCAGTACTTC | CASSFGEGNEQYF
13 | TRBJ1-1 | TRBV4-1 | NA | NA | TGCGCCAGCAGCCGGACGGATAACACTGAAGCTTTCTTT | CASSRTDNTEAFF
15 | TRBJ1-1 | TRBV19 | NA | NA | TGTGCCAGTAGTACCCAAAGGGAGAGGCACACTGAAGCTTTCTTT | CASSTQRERHTEAFF
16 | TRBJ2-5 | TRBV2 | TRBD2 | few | TGTGCCAGCAGTGATTCGCTAGCGGGTAACCAAGAGACCCAGTACTTC | CASSDSLAGNQETQYF
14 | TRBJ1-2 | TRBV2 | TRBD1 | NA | TGTGCCAGCAGTTGGGAACAGGGGAGCTATGGCTACACCTTC | CASSWEQGSYGYTF
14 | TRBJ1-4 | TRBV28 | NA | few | TGTGCCAGCAGGCGGGATGAGGGGCCGGTAAAACTGTTTTTT | CASRRDEGPVKLFF
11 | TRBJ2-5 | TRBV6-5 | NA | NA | TGTGCCAGCAGTTACGGTGAGACCCAGTACTTC | CASSYGETQYF
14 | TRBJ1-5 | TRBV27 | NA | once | TGTGCCAGCAGCCGGAGGGGAAGCAATCAGCCCCAGCATTTT | CASSRRGSNQPQHF
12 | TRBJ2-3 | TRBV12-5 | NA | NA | TGTGCTAGTGGTTTGTCGACAGATACGCAGTATTTT | CASGLSTDTQYF
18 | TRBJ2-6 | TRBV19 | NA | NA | TGTGCCAGTAGTATAATGGACAGTAGTAACTCTGGGGCCAACGTCCTGACTTTC | CASSIMDSSNSGANVLTF
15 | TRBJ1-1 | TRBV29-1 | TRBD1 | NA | TGCAGCGCAAGACCCAGGACAGGATTGAACACTGAAGCTTTCTTT | CSARPRTGLNTEAFF
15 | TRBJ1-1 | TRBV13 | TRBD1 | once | TGTGCCAGCAGCCTCGACAGGGGGCTGAACACTGAAGCTTTCTTT | CASSLDRGLNTEAFF
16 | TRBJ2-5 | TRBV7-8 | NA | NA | TGTGCCAGCAACTTAAAGTGGGTTTCGGGTGGCGAGACCCAGTACTTC | CASNLKWVSGGETQYF
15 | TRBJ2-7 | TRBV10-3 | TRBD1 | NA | TGTGCCATCAGTGAGATAGGCCAGGGGGAGTACGAGCAGTACTTC | CAISEIGQGEYEQYF